The 4 T cell receptor beta chains presented below share a single source sample, sequenced in a study of blood T cells in healthy people across ages. Alongside a J-beta primer mix, a sample-barcoded 5' primer served in a second PCR lasting about 7 to 11 cycles. TCRdb ran MiXCR on the 5' RACE reads and lists one entry per CDR3 protein. The table has approximately 1,700,000 distinct CDR3 sequences, roughly two fifths seen once. Sequencing was performed on blood. Receptors originate from a human donor in good health.

The V gene is TRBV6-2 or TRBV6-3, the J gene TRBJ2-1, with 9 bases that match TRBD2. V trimming: 3 bases; J trimming: 9 bases; junction bases outside the gene matches: 6. The CDR3 has 14 amino acids. Looked up from germline, CDR1 is MNHEY and CDR2 is SVGEGT. CDR3 in amino acids: CASSYSGGGSEQFF. The CDR3, as DNA: TGTGCCAGCAGTTATAGCGGGGGTGGAAGTGAGCAGTTCTTC.

This clonotype showed up just a few times. This chain joins TRBV24-1 and TRBJ2-5; 7 nucleotides align to TRBD2. Germline values: CDR1 KGHDR, CDR2 SFDVKD. The CDR3 spans 16 residues. Losses at the gene ends were 4 bases for V and 5 bases for J; bases not matched to a gene: 12. The CDR3 nucleotides are TGTGCCACCAGTGACCCGAGGATCCGGGGGGAGGAGACCCAGTACTTC. Its translation is CATSDPRIRGEETQYF.

For the CDR3, the DNA is TGTGCCAGCAGACGCCAGGGATCTGATGACGACTACACCTTC. Translating it yields CASRRQGSDDDYTF. The chain is built from TRBV6-6 and TRBJ1-2, with D perhaps matching TRBD1 (5 bases). V lost 6 bases to trimming and J lost 10 bases, with 21 bases between them. Germline V gene sequence: CDR1 MNHNY, CDR2 SVGAGI (reference sequence). This CDR3 spans 14 amino acids.

The chain uses TRBV3-1 and TRBJ1-3, with D perhaps TRBD1 (6 bases). The CDR3 has 16 residues. CDR1 and CDR2 from the germline V gene are LGHDT and YNNKEL (reference sequence). V was clipped by 5 bases and J by 1 base, with 15 bases between them. The CDR3 here is CASSFRRGVSGNTIYF. The CDR3, as DNA: TGTGCCAGCAGCTTCAGGAGGGGGGTGTCTGGAAACACCATATATTTT.